Following are 25 T cell receptor beta chains from one sample sequenced in a study of blood T cell repertoires in COVID-19. Method: immunoSEQ multiplex PCR; TCRdb's copy keeps in-frame clones and lacks some. This table holds about 280,000 clones, 75% to 95% found once. The sample taken for sequencing was PBMCs or T cells enriched from blood (not recorded which). Receptors were obtained from a man aged 35 to 55 who had been exposed to COVID-19.

The rearrangement uses TRBV5-1 and TRBJ1-1, with 7 positions matching TRBD1. The CDR3 is made up of 17 amino acids. The J segment lost 4 bases and the V segment lost 0 bases, leaving 12 bases of the junction unmatched. Germline CDR1 reads SGHRS; CDR2 reads YFSETQ. This CDR3 reads CASSLVGTVVWSTEAFF. DNA of the CDR3: TGCGCCAGCAGCTTGGTTGGGACAGTAGTATGGTCCACTGAAGCTTTCTTT.

V is TRBV29-1 and J is TRBJ2-7; the D is unclear. V was clipped by 5 bases and J by 7 bases, with 15 bases between them. The CDR3 has 12 residues. CDR1 is SQVTM and CDR2 is ANQGSEA in the germline V gene. CDR3 DNA sequence: TGCAGCGTTCGGCAGTCCTCGAGGGAGCAGTACTTC. Amino acids: CSVRQSSREQYF.

The chain employs TRBV9 and TRBJ1-3; D not certain. Trimming pared 0 bases from V and 2 bases from J, leaving 15 bases between. This CDR3 comprises 17 residues. Germline loops: CDR1 SGDLS, CDR2 YYNGEE. DNA for the CDR3: TGTGCCAGCAGCGTAGGGTCCACTGGGGAGCCTGGAAACACCATATATTTT. Protein product: CASSVGSTGEPGNTIYF.

This chain links TRBV5-1 with TRBJ1-1; D perhaps matches TRBD1 (6 bases). Per the germline V gene, CDR1 is SGHRS and CDR2 is YFSETQ. This CDR3 contains 15 residues. V lost 0 bases and J lost 4, with 13 bases in between. The CDR3: CASSLDRAVGTEAFF. CDR3 sequence (DNA): TGCGCCAGCAGCTTGGACAGGGCGGTCGGCACTGAAGCTTTCTTT.

The chain has TRBV9 and TRBJ1-1; no clear D gene. V lost 0 bases, J lost 1 base, and 13 bases lay in between. This CDR3 is 16 amino acids long. Germline V lookup: CDR1 SGDLS, CDR2 YYNGEE. The CDR3 sequence is CASSVDPKRANTEAFF. The CDR3 DNA is TGTGCCAGCAGCGTAGATCCGAAGAGAGCGAACACTGAAGCTTTCTTT.

Remarks on this clone: The junction and the germline gene differ at one end; a read error may be behind it. The chain recombines TRBV20-1 with TRBJ1-2, with no clear D. CDR3 length equals 11 residues. Germline-derived CDR1 and CDR2 are DFQATT and SNEGSKA (reference sequence). Written as DNA, the CDR3 is TGCAGTGCTTTGACACCTTCTTATCCCCTCTTC. Protein sequence: CSALTPSYPLF.

This clone was seen a single time. The chain recombines TRBV7-8 with TRBJ1-1; 7 positions agree with TRBD1. Germline trimming cut 5 bases from V and 1 base from J; bases unmatched to any gene: 1. The germline CDR1 and CDR2 sequences are SGHVS and FQNEAQ. This CDR3 is built from 13 residues. The CDR3 region is CASSRDRNTEAFF. CDR3 DNA sequence: TGTGCCAGCAGCCGGGACAGGAACACTGAAGCTTTCTTT.

This CDR3 is CASSYSRGGRGGTEAFF. CDR3 nucleotide sequence: TGTGCCAGCAGTTACTCGCGGGGAGGGCGAGGGGGCACTGAAGCTTTCTTT. This chain connects TRBV6-2 or TRBV6-3 to TRBJ1-1; D may be TRBD1 (6 bases). The CDR3 runs 17 residues. Germline CDR1 and CDR2: MNHEY and SVGEGT. V gave up 0 bases and J gave up 4 bases, with 18 bases separating them.

The chain carries TRBV27 and TRBJ1-3; the D gene is possibly TRBD1 (6 bases). Trimming left V 5 bases short and J 4 bases short, with 24 bases between. CDR1 is MNHEY and CDR2 is SMNVEV in the germline V gene (reference sequence). The length of the CDR3 is 18 residues. CDR3 loop: CASSLYPPHLGGGNTIYF. The CDR3 DNA is TGTGCCAGCAGTCTATACCCCCCACATCTAGGGGGAGGAAACACCATATATTTT.

The chain carries TRBV4-1 and TRBJ2-5; TRBD2 is a possible D gene (6 bases). V was trimmed by 2 bases and J by 5 bases, leaving 15 bases between them. In germline, CDR1 is MGHRA, CDR2 YSYEKL. The length of the CDR3 is 15 residues. The CDR3 coding sequence is TGCGCCAGCAGCCAACAACGCAGGGAGGCGGAGACCCAGTACTTC. This translates into CASSQQRREAETQYF.

The genes are TRBV28 and TRBJ2-5; TRBD2 might be the D (6 bases). The CDR3 covers 14 residues. Trimming removed 4 bases at V and 5 bases at J, with 14 bases between. Per germline, CDR1 MDHEN and CDR2 SYDVKM. Here the CDR3 reads CASSSLEGRETQYF. Here the CDR3 DNA reads TGTGCCAGCAGTTCTTTGGAGGGTCGGGAGACCCAGTACTTC. Looking up the rest from reference TRBV28 and TRBJ2-5 gives the full variable domain: DVKVTQSSRYLVKRTGEKVFLECVQDMDHENMFWYRQDPGLGLRLIYFSYDVKMKEKGDIPEGYSVSREKKERFSLILESASTNQTSMYLCASSSLEGRETQYFGPGTRLLVL.

This rearrangement joins TRBV14 to TRBJ2-5; perhaps TRBD2 as D (6 bases). The V end lost 1 base, the J end lost 8 bases, and 14 bases lay between the germline ends. The CDR3 extends over 14 amino acids. Germline V lookup: CDR1 SGHDN, CDR2 FVKESK. As DNA, the CDR3 is TGTGCCAGCAGCCAAGCGGCGGAGGGCTTTACCCAGTACTTC. Its translation is CASSQAAEGFTQYF.

This clone was recorded once. J is TRBJ2-7 and V is TRBV28; TRBD2 aligns across 7 bases. Unmatched junction bases numbered 3, after V lost 7 bases and J lost 0 bases. CDR1 is MDHEN and CDR2 is SYDVKM in the germline V gene. This CDR3 has 13 residues. CDR3 residues: CASTLAVSYEQYF. The CDR3, as DNA: TGTGCCAGCACCCTAGCGGTCTCCTACGAGCAGTACTTC.

This clone was recorded once. This chain joins TRBV7-9 and TRBJ1-2, with TRBD1 matching over 7 bases. Germline lookup yields CDR1 SEHNR and CDR2 FQNEAQ (reference sequence). CDR3 size: 13 residues. The V segment lost 3 bases and the J segment 4 bases; nucleotides outside the gene matches: 2. The CDR3 DNA is TGTGCCAGCAGCTTGACAGGGACCTATGGCTACACCTTC. This gives the protein CASSLTGTYGYTF. Together with reference TRBV7-9 and TRBJ1-2, the CDR3 gives the full variable domain: DTGVSQNPRHKITKRGQNVTFRCDPISEHNRLYWYRQTLGQGPEFLTYFQNEAQLEKSRLLSDRFSAERPKGSFSTLEIQRTEQGDSAMYLCASSLTGTYGYTFGSGTRLTVV.

The genes are TRBV30 and TRBJ1-4, with D possibly being TRBD1 (5 bases). Trimming took off 4 bases at V and 11 bases at J, with 17 bases between the two ends. CDR3 length: 13 residues. Germline lookup yields CDR1 GTSNPN and CDR2 SVGIG (reference sequence). Here the CDR3 reads CAWTRAGGRKLFF. The DNA of the CDR3 is TGTGCCTGGACCAGGGCAGGAGGGAGGAAACTGTTTTTT.

The chain is built from TRBV6-5 and TRBJ1-5; D might be TRBD1 (6 bases). The CDR3 consists of 15 residues. V lost 7 bases and J lost 3, with 16 bases in between. In germline, CDR1 is MNHEY, CDR2 SVGAGI. DNA for the CDR3: TGTGCCAGCACCTATGTAGGACAGTTCAATCAGCCCCAGCATTTT. It encodes CASTYVGQFNQPQHF.

V usage is TRBV25-1 and J usage is TRBJ1-6, with D unresolved. V dropped 0 bases and J dropped 10 bases, with 10 bases sitting between them. The germline CDR1 and CDR2 sequences are MGHDK and SYGVNS. The length of the CDR3 is 14 residues. CDR3 sequence reads: CASSEYRESSPLHF. CDR3 coding DNA: TGTGCCAGCAGTGAATATCGCGAGAGCTCACCCCTCCACTTT.

The chain has TRBV4-1 and TRBJ2-2; no reliable D call. Germline CDR1 and CDR2: MGHRA and YSYEKL. The CDR3 sequence is 15 residues long. Trimming removed 6 bases at V and 0 bases at J, with 11 bases between. CDR3 DNA sequence: TGCGCCAGCAGACGCGCTTTTTCGAACACCGGGGAGCTGTTTTTT. Encoded protein: CASRRAFSNTGELFF.

The chain has TRBV28 and TRBJ1-1, with TRBD1 identical over 8 bases. The CDR3 is 17 amino acids. V was pared by 7 bases and J by 4 bases, with 17 bases of the junction left unmatched. CDR1 and CDR2 from the germline V gene are MDHEN and SYDVKM. CDR3 residues: CASTPDRDIPRGTEAFF. The CDR3 region has the DNA TGTGCCAGCACCCCGGACAGGGATATTCCTCGCGGCACTGAAGCTTTCTTT.

The V and J genes are TRBV28 and TRBJ1-1, with D unresolved. Trimming pared 5 bases from V and 8 bases from J, leaving 15 bases between. CDR1 and CDR2 from the germline V gene are MDHEN and SYDVKM. The CDR3 totals 13 residues. CDR3 in amino acids: CASSTRNSGEAFF. In DNA form, the CDR3 reads TGTGCCAGCAGTACCCGGAATAGCGGAGAAGCTTTCTTT.

The V call is TRBV2, the J call TRBJ1-5, with 12 positions matching TRBD1. V was clipped by 3 bases and J by 9 bases; unmatched bases: 9. Germline V CDR1 and CDR2: SNHLY, FYNNEI. This CDR3 contains 16 residues. The CDR3 nucleotides are TGTGCCAGCAGTGAGGGGGGGACAGGGGGCAGTCTGCCCCAGCATTTT. It yields the protein CASSEGGTGGSLPQHF. Together with reference TRBV2 and TRBJ1-5, the CDR3 gives the full variable domain: EPEVTQTPSHQVTQMGQEVILRCVPISNHLYFYWYRQILGQKVEFLVSFYNNEISEKSEIFDDQFSVERPDGSNFTLKIRSTKLEDSAMYFCASSEGGTGGSLPQHFGDGTRLSIL.

The chain carries TRBV30 and TRBJ1-6; 10 positions agree with TRBD1. The V and J ends lost 5 bases and 9 bases, in that order; junction bases with no gene match: 4. The CDR3 runs to 13 residues. The germline V gene has CDR1 GTSNPN and CDR2 SVGIG (reference sequence). In DNA form, the CDR3 reads TGTGCCTGGGCCGGGACAGGGGCTTCACCCCTCCACTTT. This sequence encodes CAWAGTGASPLHF.

This clone was counted once. The chain combines TRBV3-1 (or the pseudogene TRBV3-2) with TRBJ2-3; 8 bases fit TRBD1. CDR1 and CDR2 from the germline V gene are LGHDT and YNNKEL (reference sequence). V was clipped by 5 bases and J by 7 bases; unmatched bases: 11. The CDR3 covers 15 residues. Here the CDR3 reads CASSETGQGRNTQYF. In nucleotides, the CDR3 is TGTGCCAGCAGCGAGACAGGACAGGGAAGGAATACGCAGTATTTT.

V and J are TRBV9 and TRBJ2-2; 8 bases line up with TRBD2. Germline V CDR1 and CDR2: SGDLS, YYNGEE. After removal of 6 bases from V and 2 bases from J, the junction contained 6 bases not matched to a gene. This CDR3 spans 15 amino acids. The CDR3 DNA is TGTGCCAGCACCGGGAGCGGGAGTAACACCGGGGAGCTGTTTTTT. The encoded protein is CASTGSGSNTGELFF.

CDR3 bases: TGTGCCAGCAGTCCCGATAGCGGGATGGAGCCAGATACGCAGTATTTT. Amino acid sequence: CASSPDSGMEPDTQYF. This chain uses TRBV25-1 with TRBJ2-3, with 8 positions matching TRBD2. This CDR3 has 16 residues. V shed 5 bases and J 4 bases; nucleotides not matched to a gene: 11. Germline V gene lookup returns CDR1 MGHDK and CDR2 SYGVNS.